The 25 T cell receptor beta chains presented below share a single source sample, sequenced in a study of cytomegalovirus exposure and HLA in healthy donors. The PCR ran on 60 Vbeta and 13 Jbeta primers. Using immunoSEQ multiplex PCR, the repertoire was profiled, and TCRdb retains in-frame clones only, with some absent. Its table records 100,000 to 150,000 clones. The specimen was PBMCs. Every receptor here comes from a man between 18 and 35 years old in good health and CMV-seronegative.

The chain is built from TRBV27 and TRBJ2-1; 9 positions match TRBD2. CDR1 is MNHEY, CDR2 SMNVEV, per germline (reference sequence). CDR3 length: 14 amino acids. Germline trimming cut 6 bases from V and 6 bases from J; bases unmatched to any gene: 6. CDR3 amino acids: CASSPSGRLNEQFF. As DNA, the CDR3 is TGTGCCAGCAGCCCAAGCGGGAGGCTCAATGAGCAGTTCTTC.

The chain couples TRBV13 to TRBJ1-2, with D maybe TRBD1 (6 bases). Looked up from germline, CDR1 is PRHDT and CDR2 is FYEKMQ (reference sequence). The CDR3 consists of 14 residues. V gave up 1 base and J gave up 8 bases, with 14 bases separating them. The CDR3 protein is CASSLAAGGTGYTF. The CDR3 DNA follows: TGTGCCAGCAGCTTAGCAGCGGGGGGCACGGGCTACACCTTC. Variable domain in full (rest from reference TRBV13 and TRBJ1-2): AAGVIQSPRHLIKEKRETATLKCYPIPRHDTVYWYQQGPGQDPQFLISFYEKMQSDKGSIPDRFSAQQFSDYHSELNMSSLELGDSALYFCASSLAAGGTGYTFGSGTRLTVV.

The chain carries TRBV18 and TRBJ2-2, with a possible D match to TRBD1 (6 bases). The V end lost 8 bases, the J end lost 4 bases, and 17 bases lay between the germline ends. Germline CDR1 reads KGHSH; CDR2 reads LQKENI. CDR3 size: 15 residues. DNA of the CDR3: TGTGCCAGCCGACCCGGGACAAACCCCACCGGGGAGCTGTTTTTT. It encodes CASRPGTNPTGELFF.

The rearrangement links TRBV28 to TRBJ1-2; 8 bases agree with TRBD1. V shed 2 bases, J shed 8 bases, and the junction held 4 bases outside the gene matches. CDR1 is MDHEN, CDR2 SYDVKM, per germline. The CDR3 totals 13 residues. In DNA, the CDR3 is TGTGCCAGCAGTTTAATGACAGGGGCGGGCTACACCTTC. Translating it yields CASSLMTGAGYTF.

J is TRBJ1-5 and V is TRBV19; 9 bases line up with TRBD1. Germline CDR1 reads LNHDA; CDR2 reads SQIVND (reference sequence). The ends lost 6 bases at V and 2 bases at J; junction bases unmatched: 5. The CDR3 sequence is 15 residues long. Here the CDR3 reads CASSSQGAGNQPQHF. CDR3 DNA: TGTGCCAGTAGCTCACAGGGGGCTGGCAATCAGCCCCAGCATTTT. The entire variable domain, with the rest obtained from reference TRBV19 and TRBJ1-5, is as follows: DGGITQSPKYLFRKEGQNVTLSCEQNLNHDAMYWYRQDPGQGLRLIYYSQIVNDFQKGDIAEGYSVSREKKESFPLTVTSAQKNPTAFYLCASSSQGAGNQPQHFGDGTRLSIL.

V usage is TRBV18 and J usage is TRBJ2-7; 9 bases are a match to TRBD1. V dropped 4 bases and J dropped 5; count of bases not matched to a gene: 9. This CDR3 comprises 15 residues. Per germline, CDR1 KGHSH and CDR2 LQKENI. The DNA for the CDR3 is TGTGCCAGCTCACTCCGGACAGGGGCGGGCAACGAGCAGTACTTC. Amino acids: CASSLRTGAGNEQYF.

The V gene is TRBV19, the J gene TRBJ1-5; D remains unclear. This CDR3 region has 15 residues. V was cut by 8 bases and J by 9 bases, with 23 bases left in between. Germline CDR1 LNHDA, CDR2 SQIVND (reference sequence). The CDR3 reads CASDPWPVLIGPQHF. CDR3 DNA: TGTGCCAGTGATCCTTGGCCAGTACTAATAGGGCCCCAGCATTTT.

CDR3 in amino acids: CASSFGTGQETQYF. The DNA of the CDR3 is TGTGCCAGCAGTTTCGGGACAGGCCAAGAGACCCAGTACTTC. The genes are TRBV2 and TRBJ2-5; 8 positions agree with TRBD1. The CDR3 totals 14 residues. The germline V gene encodes CDR1 SNHLY and CDR2 FYNNEI. Trimming at V came to 5 bases and at J to 1 base, leaving 3 bases not matched to a gene.

CDR3 nucleotide sequence: TGTGCCATCAGTGAGTCACAACCCCAAATCACAGATACGCAGTATTTT. Translated: CAISESQPQITDTQYF. The gene calls are TRBV10-3 and TRBJ2-3; D remains ambiguous. Germline assignment: CDR1 ENHRY and CDR2 SYGVKD. The CDR3 sequence is 16 residues long. Trimming cost V 0 bases and J 2 bases, with 12 bases left between them.

The chain carries TRBV14 and TRBJ2-5, with 11 bases that match TRBD2. This CDR3 comprises 14 residues. Germline trimming cut 3 bases from V and 6 bases from J; bases unmatched to any gene: 3. The germline gives CDR1 SGHDN, CDR2 FVKESK. CDR3 region: CASSQSSGRQTQYF. The CDR3 coding sequence is TGTGCCAGCAGCCAGTCTAGCGGGAGGCAGACCCAGTACTTC.

This chain joins TRBV7-8 and TRBJ1-5; 7 bases are shared with TRBD1. The CDR3 loop spans 15 amino acids. The V segment lost 0 bases and the J segment 3 bases; nucleotides outside the gene matches: 2. The germline V gene encodes CDR1 SGHVS and CDR2 FQNEAQ. The CDR3 bases are TGTGCCAGCAGCTTAGCGACAGGGCCCAATCAGCCCCAGCATTTT. Protein sequence: CASSLATGPNQPQHF.

The V gene is TRBV20-1, the J gene TRBJ2-3; D remains unclear. This CDR3 is built from 11 residues. The germline gives CDR1 DFQATT, CDR2 SNEGSKA (reference sequence). The CDR3 reads CSGENTDTQYF. The CDR3 bases are TGCAGCGGTGAGAACACAGATACGCAGTATTTT.

The CDR3 loop is CASSFVVGEQFF. The CDR3 DNA sequence: TGTGCCAGCAGTTTCGTAGTCGGTGAGCAGTTCTTC. J is TRBJ2-1 and V is TRBV27, with D hard to call. V lost 3 bases and J 9 bases, leaving 9 bases between the germline ends. CDR3 length: 12 residues. CDR1 and CDR2 (germline): MNHEY, SMNVEV (reference sequence).

The chain employs TRBV5-4 and TRBJ1-2, with TRBD1 matching over 7 bases. CDR1 is SGHNT, CDR2 YYREEE, per germline (reference sequence). The CDR3 is 14 amino acids. The junction had 6 bases not matched to a gene; V was cut back by 4 bases and J by 3 bases. The CDR3 nucleotides read TGTGCCAGCAGCAAGGACAGGTTGGACTATGGCTACACCTTC. Its translation: CASSKDRLDYGYTF.

The chain carries TRBV19 and TRBJ1-5, with a tentative D call TRBD1 (5 bases). CDR3 size: 15 residues. The germline gives CDR1 LNHDA, CDR2 SQIVND (reference sequence). V was clipped by 11 bases and J by 9 bases, with 26 bases between them. CDR3 sequence: CASPGGGCGSSPQHF. CDR3 nucleotides: TGTGCCTCCCCCGGGGGGGGGTGTGGATCGTCGCCCCAGCATTTT.

The V gene is TRBV9, the J gene TRBJ1-5; D is perhaps TRBD1 (6 bases). V shed 4 bases and J shed 3 bases, with 11 bases lying between them. CDR1 and CDR2 (germline): SGDLS, YYNGEE. This CDR3 spans 14 amino acids. In nucleotides, the CDR3 is TGTGCCAGCAGCACGCAGGGGTTCAATCAGCCCCAGCATTTT. This gives the protein CASSTQGFNQPQHF. Supplemented by reference TRBV9 and TRBJ1-5, the full variable domain reads DSGVTQTPKHLITATGQRVTLRCSPRSGDLSVYWYQQSLDQGLQFLIQYYNGEERAKGNILERFSAQQFPDLHSELNLSSLELGDSALYFCASSTQGFNQPQHFGDGTRLSIL.

This chain joins TRBV21-1 and TRBJ1-6; TRBD1 was called by the table and not checked on the DNA. TRBV21-1 corresponds to a pseudogene. The CDR3 spans 14 residues. DNA of the CDR3: TGTGCCAGCAGAAGACAGGGGGAAGCCTCACCCCTCCACTTT. As protein: CASRRQGEASPLHF.

The J gene is TRBJ2-3, the V gene TRBV7-9; tentatively, D is TRBD1 (5 bases). CDR1 is SEHNR and CDR2 is FQNEAQ in the germline V gene (reference sequence). Trimming pared 3 bases from V and 0 bases from J, leaving 16 bases between. CDR3 length equals 17 residues. The CDR3 region has the DNA TGTGCCAGCAGCTTGGGCTCTTCGACAGCTAGCACAGATACGCAGTATTTT. It translates to CASSLGSSTASTDTQYF.

The gene calls are TRBV27 and TRBJ1-3; 7 bases are shared with TRBD1. Germline CDR1 and CDR2: MNHEY and SMNVEV (reference sequence). This CDR3 region has 16 residues. V shed 4 bases, J shed 4 bases, and the junction held 10 bases outside the gene matches. As DNA, the CDR3 is TGTGCCAGCAGTTCCTTGACAGGGAGCGGCGGAAACACCATATATTTT. It codes for CASSSLTGSGGNTIYF.

As DNA, the CDR3 is TGTGCCAGCAGTGAACTGCCGGGAACAGACAATGAGCAGTTCTTC. It is translated as CASSELPGTDNEQFF. This chain links TRBV25-1 with TRBJ2-1; possible D gene TRBD2, 5 bases. The CDR3 sequence is 15 residues long. Looked up from germline, CDR1 is MGHDK and CDR2 is SYGVNS. V dropped 2 bases and J dropped 5 bases, with 13 bases sitting between them.

This chain connects TRBV19 to TRBJ2-7; D is uncertain. Trimming took 4 bases from V and 6 from J, leaving 16 bases between them. This CDR3 spans 14 amino acids. Germline values: CDR1 LNHDA, CDR2 SQIVND (reference sequence). The CDR3 sequence: CASSTSTTSGEQYF. The CDR3 DNA follows: TGTGCCAGTAGTACATCGACGACGTCAGGCGAGCAGTACTTC.

V and J are TRBV7-2 and TRBJ2-1; 10 bases are shared with TRBD2. CDR1 SGHTA and CDR2 FQGNSA come from the germline V gene. This CDR3 spans 15 amino acids. V shed 1 base, J shed 8 bases, and the junction held 5 bases outside the gene matches. The CDR3 here is CASSLELAGNHEQFF. The CDR3 nucleotides read TGTGCCAGCAGCTTAGAACTAGCGGGGAACCATGAGCAGTTCTTC.

V usage is TRBV7-9 and J usage is TRBJ2-2; 8 positions match TRBD2. V shed 5 bases and J 2 bases; nucleotides not matched to a gene: 7. CDR1 SEHNR and CDR2 FQNEAQ come from the germline V gene (reference sequence). The CDR3 consists of 16 residues. CDR3 loop: CASSDSGGPNTGELFF. The CDR3 coding sequence is TGTGCCAGCAGCGACTCGGGGGGGCCTAACACCGGGGAGCTGTTTTTT. Full variable domain (outside the CDR3, taken from reference TRBV7-9 and TRBJ2-2): DTGVSQNPRHKITKRGQNVTFRCDPISEHNRLYWYRQTLGQGPEFLTYFQNEAQLEKSRLLSDRFSAERPKGSFSTLEIQRTEQGDSAMYLCASSDSGGPNTGELFFGEGSRLTVL.

The CDR3 coding sequence is TGTGCCAGCAGCAAGCTCCCGGGAGGTTTCTATGGCTACACCTTC. It specifies CASSKLPGGFYGYTF. This chain links TRBV5-6 with TRBJ1-2; D gene unclear. The CDR3 spans 15 residues. Trimming removed 4 bases from V and 4 bases from J, with 17 bases in between. Germline V gene lookup returns CDR1 SGHDT and CDR2 YYEEEE.

The chain recombines TRBV27 with TRBJ2-7; tentative D call: TRBD2 (7 bases). Germline CDR1 is MNHEY and CDR2 is SMNVEV (reference sequence). The V and J ends lost 7 bases and 7 bases respectively, with 14 bases between them. This CDR3 has 12 residues. CDR3 coding DNA: TGTGCCAGCAATGGGGGGGCGGGAGAGCAGTACTTC. It yields the protein CASNGGAGEQYF.